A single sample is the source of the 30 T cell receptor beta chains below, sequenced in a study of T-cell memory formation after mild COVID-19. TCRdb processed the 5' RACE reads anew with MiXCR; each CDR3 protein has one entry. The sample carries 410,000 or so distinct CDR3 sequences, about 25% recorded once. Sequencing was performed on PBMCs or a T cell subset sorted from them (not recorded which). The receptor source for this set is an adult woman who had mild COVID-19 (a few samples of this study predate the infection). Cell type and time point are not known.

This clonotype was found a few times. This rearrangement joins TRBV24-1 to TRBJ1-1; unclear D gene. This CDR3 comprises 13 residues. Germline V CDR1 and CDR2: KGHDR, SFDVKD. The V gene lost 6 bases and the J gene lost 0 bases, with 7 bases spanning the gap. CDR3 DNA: TGTGCCACCAGTTTCGGGGTGAACACTGAAGCTTTCTTT. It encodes CATSFGVNTEAFF.

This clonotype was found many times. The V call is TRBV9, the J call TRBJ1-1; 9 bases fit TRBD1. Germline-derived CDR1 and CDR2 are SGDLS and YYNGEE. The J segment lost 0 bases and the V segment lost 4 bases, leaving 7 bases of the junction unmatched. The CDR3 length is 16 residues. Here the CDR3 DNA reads TGTGCCAGCAGCCTCGCGACAGGGGGTCTGAACACTGAAGCTTTCTTT. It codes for CASSLATGGLNTEAFF.

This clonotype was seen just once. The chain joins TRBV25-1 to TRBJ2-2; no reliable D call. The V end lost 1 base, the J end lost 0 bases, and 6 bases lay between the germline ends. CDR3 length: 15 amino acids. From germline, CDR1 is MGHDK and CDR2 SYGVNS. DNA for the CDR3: TGTGCCAGCAGTGAATGGCAACCGAACACCGGGGAGCTGTTTTTT. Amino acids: CASSEWQPNTGELFF.

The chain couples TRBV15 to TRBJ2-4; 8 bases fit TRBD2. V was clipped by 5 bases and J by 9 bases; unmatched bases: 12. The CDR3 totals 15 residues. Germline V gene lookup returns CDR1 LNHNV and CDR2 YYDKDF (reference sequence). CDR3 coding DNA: TGTGCCACCAGCCCTGCAACCGGGACTAGTGGCATTCAGTACTTC. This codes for CATSPATGTSGIQYF. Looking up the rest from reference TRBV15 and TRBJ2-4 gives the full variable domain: DAMVIQNPRYQVTQFGKPVTLSCSQTLNHNVMYWYQQKSSQAPKLLFHYYDKDFNNEADTPDNFQSRRPNTSFCFLDIRSPGLGDTAMYLCATSPATGTSGIQYFGAGTRLSVL.

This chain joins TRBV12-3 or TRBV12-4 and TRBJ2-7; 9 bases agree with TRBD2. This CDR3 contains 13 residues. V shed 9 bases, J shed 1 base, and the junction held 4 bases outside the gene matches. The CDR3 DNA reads TGTGCCAGGTTAGCGGGAGTATCCTACGAGCAGTACTTC. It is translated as CARLAGVSYEQYF.

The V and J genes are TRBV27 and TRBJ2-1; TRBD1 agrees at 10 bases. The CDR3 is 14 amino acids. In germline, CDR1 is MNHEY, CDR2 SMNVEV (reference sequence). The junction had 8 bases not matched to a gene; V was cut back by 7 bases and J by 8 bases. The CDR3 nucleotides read TGTGCCAGCACCTCGGACAGGGGGTGGGATGAGCAGTTCTTC. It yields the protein CASTSDRGWDEQFF.

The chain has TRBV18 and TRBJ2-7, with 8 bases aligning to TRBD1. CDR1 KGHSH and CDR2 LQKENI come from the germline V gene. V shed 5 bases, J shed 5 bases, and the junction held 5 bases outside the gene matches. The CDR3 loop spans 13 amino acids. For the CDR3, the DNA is TGTGCCAGCTCATCGGACAGGGTGGACGAGCAGTACTTC. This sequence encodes CASSSDRVDEQYF.

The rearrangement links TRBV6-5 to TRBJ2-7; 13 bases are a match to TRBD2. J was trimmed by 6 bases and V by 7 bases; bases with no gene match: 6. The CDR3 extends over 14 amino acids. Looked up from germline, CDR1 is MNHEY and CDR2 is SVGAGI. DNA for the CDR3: TGTGCCAGCATCCAACTAGCGGGGGGGAGCGAGCAGTACTTC. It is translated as CASIQLAGGSEQYF.

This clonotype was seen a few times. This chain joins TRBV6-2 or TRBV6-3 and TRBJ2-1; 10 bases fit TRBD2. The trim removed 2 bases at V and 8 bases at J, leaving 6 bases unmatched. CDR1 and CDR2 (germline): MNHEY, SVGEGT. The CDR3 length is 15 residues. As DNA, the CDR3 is TGTGCCAGCAGTTACACCGGGACTAGCGCCCATGAGCAGTTCTTC. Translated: CASSYTGTSAHEQFF.

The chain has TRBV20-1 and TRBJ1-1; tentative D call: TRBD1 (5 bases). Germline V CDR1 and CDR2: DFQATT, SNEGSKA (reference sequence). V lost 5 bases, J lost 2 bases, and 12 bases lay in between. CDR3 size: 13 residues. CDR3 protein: CSAPGRGNTEAFF. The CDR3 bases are TGCAGTGCTCCGGGGCGTGGTAACACTGAAGCTTTCTTT.

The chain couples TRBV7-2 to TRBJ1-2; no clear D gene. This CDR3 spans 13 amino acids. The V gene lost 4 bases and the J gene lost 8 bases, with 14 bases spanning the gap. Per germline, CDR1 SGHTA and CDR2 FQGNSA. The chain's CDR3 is CASSSFRFGGYTF. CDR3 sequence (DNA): TGTGCCAGCAGCTCCTTCCGGTTCGGGGGCTACACCTTC.

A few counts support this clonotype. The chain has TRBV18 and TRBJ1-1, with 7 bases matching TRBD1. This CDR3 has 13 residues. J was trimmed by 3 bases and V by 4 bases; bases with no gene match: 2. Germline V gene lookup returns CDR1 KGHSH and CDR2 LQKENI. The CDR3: CASSRDSYTEAFF. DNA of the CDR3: TGTGCCAGCTCACGGGACAGTTACACTGAAGCTTTCTTT.

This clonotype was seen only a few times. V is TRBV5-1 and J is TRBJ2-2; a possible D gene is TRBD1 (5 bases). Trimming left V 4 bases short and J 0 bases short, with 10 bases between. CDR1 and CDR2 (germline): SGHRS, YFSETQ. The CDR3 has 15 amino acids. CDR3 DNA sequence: TGCGCCAGCAGCAGACAGTTCGCGAACACCGGGGAGCTGTTTTTT. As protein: CASSRQFANTGELFF.

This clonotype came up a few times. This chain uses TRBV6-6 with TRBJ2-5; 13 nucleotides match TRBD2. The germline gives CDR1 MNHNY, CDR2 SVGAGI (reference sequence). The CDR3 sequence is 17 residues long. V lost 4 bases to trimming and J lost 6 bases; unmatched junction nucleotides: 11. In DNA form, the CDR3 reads TGTGCCAGCAGTTTCTGGACTAGCGGGAGCTCCGAGCAGACCCAGTACTTC. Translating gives CASSFWTSGSSEQTQYF.

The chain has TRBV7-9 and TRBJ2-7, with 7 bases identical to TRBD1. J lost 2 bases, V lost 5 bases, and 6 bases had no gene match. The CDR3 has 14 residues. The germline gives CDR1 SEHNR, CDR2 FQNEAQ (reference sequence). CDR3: CASSIWDRPYEQYF. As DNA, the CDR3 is TGTGCCAGCAGCATCTGGGACAGACCCTACGAGCAGTACTTC.

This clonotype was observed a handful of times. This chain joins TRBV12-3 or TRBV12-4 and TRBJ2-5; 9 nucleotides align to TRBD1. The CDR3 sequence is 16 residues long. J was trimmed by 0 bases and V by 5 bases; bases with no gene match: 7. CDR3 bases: TGTGCCAGCAGTGCCCCCGGGACAGGGTACCAAGAGACCCAGTACTTC. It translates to CASSAPGTGYQETQYF.

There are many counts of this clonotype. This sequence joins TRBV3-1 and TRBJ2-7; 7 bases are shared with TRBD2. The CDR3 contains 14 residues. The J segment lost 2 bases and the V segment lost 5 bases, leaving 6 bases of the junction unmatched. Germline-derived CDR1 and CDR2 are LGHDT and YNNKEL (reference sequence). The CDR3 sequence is CASSSTSAAYEQYF. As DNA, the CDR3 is TGTGCCAGCAGCTCAACTAGCGCGGCCTACGAGCAGTACTTC.

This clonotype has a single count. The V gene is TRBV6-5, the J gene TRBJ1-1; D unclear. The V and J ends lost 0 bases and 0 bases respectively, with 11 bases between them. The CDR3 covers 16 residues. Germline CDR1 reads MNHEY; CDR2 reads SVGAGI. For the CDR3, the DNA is TGTGCCAGCAGTTACTCTCAGAGAGCTTTGAACACTGAAGCTTTCTTT. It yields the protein CASSYSQRALNTEAFF.

CDR3 sequence (DNA): TGTGCCAGCAGCGTAGTAGTCGGGGCCAGCTACAATGAGCAGTTCTTC. As protein: CASSVVVGASYNEQFF. The chain couples TRBV9 to TRBJ2-1; possibly TRBD1 or TRBD2 for D (5 bases each). The germline gives CDR1 SGDLS, CDR2 YYNGEE. This CDR3 is 16 amino acids long. V was clipped by 0 bases and J by 3 bases, with 13 bases between them.

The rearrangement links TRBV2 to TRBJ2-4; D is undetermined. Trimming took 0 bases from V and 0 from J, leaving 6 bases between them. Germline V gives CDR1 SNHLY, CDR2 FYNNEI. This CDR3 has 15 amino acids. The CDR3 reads CASSEATVAKNIQYF. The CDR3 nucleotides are TGTGCCAGCAGTGAAGCGACTGTAGCCAAAAACATTCAGTACTTC.

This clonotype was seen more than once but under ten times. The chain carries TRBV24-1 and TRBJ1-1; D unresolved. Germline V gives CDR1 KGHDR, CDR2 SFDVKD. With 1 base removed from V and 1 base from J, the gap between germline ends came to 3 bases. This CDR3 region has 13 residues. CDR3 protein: CATSDFGNTEAFF. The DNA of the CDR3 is TGTGCCACCAGTGATTTCGGGAACACTGAAGCTTTCTTT.

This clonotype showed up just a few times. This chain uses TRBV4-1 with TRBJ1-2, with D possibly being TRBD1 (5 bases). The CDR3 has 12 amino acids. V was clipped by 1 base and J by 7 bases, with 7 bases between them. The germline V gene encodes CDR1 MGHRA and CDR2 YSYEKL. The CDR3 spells CASSQGDAGYTF. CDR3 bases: TGCGCCAGCAGCCAAGGGGACGCTGGCTACACCTTC.

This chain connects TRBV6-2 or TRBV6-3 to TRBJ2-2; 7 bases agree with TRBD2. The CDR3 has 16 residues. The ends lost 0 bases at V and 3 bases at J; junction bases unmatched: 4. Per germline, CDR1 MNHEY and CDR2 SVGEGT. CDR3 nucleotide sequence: TGTGCCAGCAGTTACTCAGGCAGCGGGGACACCGGGGAGCTGTTTTTT. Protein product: CASSYSGSGDTGELFF.

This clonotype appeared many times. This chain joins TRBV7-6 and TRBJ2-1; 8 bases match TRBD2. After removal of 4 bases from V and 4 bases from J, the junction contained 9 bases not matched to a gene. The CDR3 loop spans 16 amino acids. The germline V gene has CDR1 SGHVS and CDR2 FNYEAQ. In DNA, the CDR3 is TGTGCCAGCAGCTCCCTCCTGGGCGGGAGGTACAATGAGCAGTTCTTC. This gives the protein CASSSLLGGRYNEQFF.

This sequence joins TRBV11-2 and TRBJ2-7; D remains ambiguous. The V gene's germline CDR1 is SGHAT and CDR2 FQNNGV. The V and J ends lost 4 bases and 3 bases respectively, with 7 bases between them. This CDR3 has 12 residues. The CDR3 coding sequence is TGTGCCAGCAGCTACCGGAACTACGAGCAGTACTTC. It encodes CASSYRNYEQYF. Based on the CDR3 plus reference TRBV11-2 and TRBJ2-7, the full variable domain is EAGVAQSPRYKIIEKRQSVAFWCNPISGHATLYWYQQILGQGPKLLIQFQNNGVVDDSQLPKDRFSAERLKGVDSTLKIQPAKLEDSAVYLCASSYRNYEQYFGPGTRLTVT.

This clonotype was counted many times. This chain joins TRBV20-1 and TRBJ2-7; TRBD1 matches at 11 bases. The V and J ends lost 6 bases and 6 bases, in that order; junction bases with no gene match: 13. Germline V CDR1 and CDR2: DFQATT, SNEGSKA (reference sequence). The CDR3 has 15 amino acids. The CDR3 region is CSAEPRDRGFGEQYF. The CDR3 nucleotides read TGCAGTGCCGAACCGAGGGACAGGGGGTTCGGCGAGCAGTACTTC.

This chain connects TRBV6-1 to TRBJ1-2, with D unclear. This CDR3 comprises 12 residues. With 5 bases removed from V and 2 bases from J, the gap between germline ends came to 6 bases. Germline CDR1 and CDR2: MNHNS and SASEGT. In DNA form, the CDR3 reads TGTGCCAGCAGTTCCGGCAACTATGGCTACACCTTC. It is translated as CASSSGNYGYTF.

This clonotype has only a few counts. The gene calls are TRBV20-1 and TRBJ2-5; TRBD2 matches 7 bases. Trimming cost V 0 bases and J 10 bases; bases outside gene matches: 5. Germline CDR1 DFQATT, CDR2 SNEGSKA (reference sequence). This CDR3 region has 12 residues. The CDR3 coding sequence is TGCAGTGCTAGAGATGTGACGGGGGGCCAGTACTTC. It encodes CSARDVTGGQYF.

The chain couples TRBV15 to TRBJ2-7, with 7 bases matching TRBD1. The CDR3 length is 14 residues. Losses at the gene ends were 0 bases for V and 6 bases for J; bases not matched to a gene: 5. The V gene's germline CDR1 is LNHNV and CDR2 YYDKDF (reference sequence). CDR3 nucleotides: TGTGCCACCAGCAGAGATCCCAGGGGGTCCGAGCAGTACTTC. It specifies CATSRDPRGSEQYF.

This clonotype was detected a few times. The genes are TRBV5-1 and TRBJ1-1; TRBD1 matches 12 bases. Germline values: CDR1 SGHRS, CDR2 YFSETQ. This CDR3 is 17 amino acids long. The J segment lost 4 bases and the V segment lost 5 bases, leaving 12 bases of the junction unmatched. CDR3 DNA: TGCGCCAGCAGGGCAGGGACAGGGGGCGAATGGGGCACTGAAGCTTTCTTT. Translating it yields CASRAGTGGEWGTEAFF.